This is a list of T cell receptor beta chains from one sample in a study of T cell responses to AZD1222 COVID-19 vaccine. This table comes from immunoSEQ multiplex PCR, and its TCRdb copy is limited to in-frame clones, with some not included. The sample contains some 150,000 clones, 88% of which appear only once. The sample was peripheral blood, taken 28 days after the second AZD1222 dose. The receptor set was obtained from an adult who received the AZD1222 COVID-19 vaccine. Both conserved end residues are part of each CDR3. D genes are given only for firm matches. Part of the rows lack a size; the others show once, few, many or a class for expanded clones.

D gene	clone size	J gene	V gene	CDR3 protein	CDR3 DNA
NA	NA	TRBJ1-1	TRBV6-5	CASIRTGGTEAFF	TGTGCCAGCATTCGGACCGGGGGAACTGAAGCTTTCTTT
NA	NA	TRBJ1-1	TRBV5-1	CASSLAGNTEAFF	TGCGCCAGCAGCTTGGCCGGGAACACTGAAGCTTTCTTT
NA	few	TRBJ1-2	TRBV18	CASSLETQGGGYTF	TGTGCCAGCTCACTCGAAACACAGGGTGGTGGCTACACCTTC
TRBD1	NA	TRBJ1-5	TRBV6-6	CASSYNRGGNQPQHF	TGTGCCAGCAGCTATAACAGGGGTGGCAATCAGCCCCAGCATTTT
NA	few	TRBJ2-7	TRBV2	CASRPHDLADEQYF	TGTGCCAGCAGGCCCCACGACCTGGCGGACGAGCAGTACTTC
NA	NA	TRBJ1-2	TRBV7-2	CASSLAPTPTNYGYTF	TGTGCCAGCAGCTTAGCCCCGACACCTACAAACTATGGCTACACCTTC
NA	NA	TRBJ1-2	TRBV15	CATSRASEHYGYTF	TGTGCCACCAGCAGAGCATCAGAGCACTATGGCTACACCTTC
TRBD1	NA	TRBJ1-2	TRBV2	CASSELIQGAIGYTF	TGTGCCAGCAGTGAGCTTATACAGGGGGCGATAGGCTACACCTTC
NA	once	TRBJ2-1	TRBV30	CACSRGPGNEQFF	TGTGCCTGTTCTAGAGGGCCGGGAAATGAGCAGTTCTTC
NA	NA	TRBJ1-1	TRBV12-5	CASGLLRVGGAYTEAFF	TGTGCTAGTGGTTTGCTACGAGTGGGGGGCGCTTACACTGAAGCTTTCTTT
NA	once	TRBJ1-2	TRBV6-5	CASSYVAAYGYTF	TGTGCCAGCAGCTACGTCGCCGCCTATGGCTACACCTTC
NA	NA	TRBJ1-5	TRBV7-9	CASSPAVAVEGGQPQHF	TGTGCCAGCAGCCCGGCGGTGGCGGTGGAGGGAGGACAGCCCCAGCATTTT
TRBD1	NA	TRBJ1-2	TRBV5-6	CASSWDRGNYGYTF	TGTGCCAGCAGCTGGGACAGGGGGAACTATGGCTACACCTTC
NA	NA	TRBJ2-3	TRBV5-5	CASSLSDYTQYF	TGTGCCAGCAGCTTGTCTGACTATACGCAGTATTTT
NA	NA	TRBJ1-3	TRBV11-2	CASSLGVAGNTIYF	TGTGCCAGCAGCTTAGGTGTAGCTGGAAACACCATATATTTT
NA	NA	TRBJ1-2	TRBV5-5	CASSLVPGDGYTF	TGTGCCAGCAGCTTGGTACCGGGGGATGGCTACACCTTC
NA	NA	TRBJ1-1	TRBV29-1	CSVTQGGTEAFF	TGCAGCGTGACACAGGGAGGGACTGAAGCTTTCTTT
NA	NA	TRBJ1-1	TRBV29-1	CSARNTEAFF	TGCAGCGCCCGAAACACTGAAGCTTTCTTT
NA	NA	TRBJ1-6	TRBV18	CASSPGAAEDNSPLHF	TGTGCCAGCTCACCAGGGGCCGCCGAGGATAATTCACCCCTCCACTTT
NA	NA	TRBJ2-7	TRBV3-1/TRBV3-2	CASSQGSFYEQYF	TGTGCCAGCAGCCAAGGGAGCTTTTACGAGCAGTACTTC
NA	NA	TRBJ1-1	TRBV13	CASSLFAVYMNTEAFF	TGTGCCAGCAGCTTGTTTGCGGTCTACATGAACACTGAAGCTTTCTTT
TRBD2	NA	TRBJ2-1	TRBV6-4	CASSDSGLAGGSEQFF	TGTGCCAGCAGTGACTCGGGACTAGCGGGGGGGAGTGAGCAGTTCTTC
NA	NA	TRBJ2-3	TRBV3-1/TRBV3-2	CASSQDEGGKGADTQYF	TGTGCCAGCAGCCAAGACGAGGGTGGGAAGGGGGCAGATACGCAGTATTTT